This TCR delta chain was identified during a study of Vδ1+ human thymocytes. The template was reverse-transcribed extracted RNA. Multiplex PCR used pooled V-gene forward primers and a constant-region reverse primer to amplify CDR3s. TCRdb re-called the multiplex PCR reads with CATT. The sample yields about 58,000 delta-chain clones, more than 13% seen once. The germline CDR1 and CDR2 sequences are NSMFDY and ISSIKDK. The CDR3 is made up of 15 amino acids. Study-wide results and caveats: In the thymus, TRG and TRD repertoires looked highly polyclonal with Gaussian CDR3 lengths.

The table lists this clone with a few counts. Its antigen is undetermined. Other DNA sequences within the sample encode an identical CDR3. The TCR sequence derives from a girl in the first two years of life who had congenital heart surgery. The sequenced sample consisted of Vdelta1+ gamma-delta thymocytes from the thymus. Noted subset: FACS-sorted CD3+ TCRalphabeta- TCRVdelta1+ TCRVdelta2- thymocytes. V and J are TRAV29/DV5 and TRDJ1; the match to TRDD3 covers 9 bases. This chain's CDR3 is CAPLGWGMYTDKLIF. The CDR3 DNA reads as TGTGCCCCCCTAGGCTGGGGGATGTACACCGATAAACTCATCTTT.